Presented here are 20 T cell receptor beta chains from one specimen sequenced in a study of cytomegalovirus exposure and HLA in healthy donors. The PCR was carried out with 60 Vbeta primers and 13 Jbeta primers. Produced via immunoSEQ multiplex PCR; TCRdb's table is partial and in-frame only. The table lists 85,000 to 100,000 clones, around 74% of them singletons. Material: PBMCs. The receptors were sampled from a man between 50 and 59 years old in good health and CMV-seropositive.

This chain connects TRBV29-1 to TRBJ2-4, with 10 bases that match TRBD1. The CDR3 consists of 14 residues. Germline lookup yields CDR1 SQVTM and CDR2 ANQGSEA. The J segment lost 7 bases and the V segment lost 6 bases, leaving 9 bases of the junction unmatched. This CDR3 is CSVKPGQGMNIQYF. The CDR3 bases are TGCAGCGTCAAACCGGGACAGGGGATGAACATTCAGTACTTC.

This clone was picked up a small number of times. The chain has TRBV5-6 and TRBJ1-3; 8 positions agree with TRBD1. Germline CDR1 and CDR2: SGHDT and YYEEEE. The trim removed 2 bases at V and 3 bases at J, leaving 1 base unmatched. The CDR3 has 14 residues. The CDR3 DNA follows: TGTGCCAGCAGCTTCGGACAGGGTGGAAACACCATATATTTT. Translating gives CASSFGQGGNTIYF.

V usage is TRBV7-9 and J usage is TRBJ1-4, with D maybe TRBD1 (6 bases). V lost 6 bases to trimming and J lost 2 bases, with 19 bases between them. The germline V gene encodes CDR1 SEHNR and CDR2 FQNEAQ (reference sequence). CDR3 length equals 17 residues. The CDR3 region has the DNA TGTGCCAGCAGTTCCGACAGGTCCTATGGGACTAATGAAAAACTGTTTTTT. As protein: CASSSDRSYGTNEKLFF.

The rearrangement uses TRBV7-9 and TRBJ2-3, with 8 nucleotides matching TRBD2. J lost 4 bases, V lost 1 base, and 10 bases had no gene match. Germline CDR1 is SEHNR and CDR2 is FQNEAQ (reference sequence). The CDR3 contains 17 residues. CDR3 residues: CASSLGGRGGSPDTQYF. The DNA of the CDR3 is TGTGCCAGCAGCTTAGGTGGCCGGGGGGGGAGCCCAGATACGCAGTATTTT.

V and J are TRBV5-1 and TRBJ1-3, with D tentatively TRBD1 (6 bases). Germline V gene data show CDR1 as SGHRS and CDR2 as YFSETQ. The CDR3 is 16 residues long. Trimming cost V 0 bases and J 0 bases, with 10 bases left between them. For the CDR3, the DNA is TGCGCCAGCAGCTTGGAAGGGGGTCTCTCTGGAAACACCATATATTTT. This translates into CASSLEGGLSGNTIYF.

The CDR3 protein is CASSPQDSGGETQYF. In DNA form, the CDR3 reads TGTGCCAGCAGCCCACAGGACTCAGGGGGAGAGACCCAGTACTTC. The chain joins TRBV2 to TRBJ2-5; 7 bases are shared with TRBD1. This CDR3 comprises 15 residues. CDR1 and CDR2 from the germline V gene are SNHLY and FYNNEI. V was clipped by 6 bases and J by 4 bases; unmatched bases: 11.

The chain couples TRBV11-2 to TRBJ2-7, with 7 bases aligning to TRBD2. CDR1 is SGHAT and CDR2 is FQNNGV in the germline V gene. The CDR3 has 16 amino acids. The junction had 12 bases not matched to a gene; V was cut back by 1 base and J by 6 bases. CDR3 sequence reads: CASSLAGGGLVVEQYF. Written as DNA, the CDR3 is TGTGCCAGCAGCTTAGCCGGCGGGGGTCTGGTCGTCGAGCAGTACTTC.

This clone was picked up a small number of times. The chain recombines TRBV10-3 with TRBJ1-1, with D uncertain. The CDR3 has 14 amino acids. CDR1 and CDR2 (germline): ENHRY, SYGVKD. V gave up 2 bases and J gave up 2 bases, with 9 bases separating them. CDR3 loop: CAISELRGNTEAFF. In nucleotides, the CDR3 is TGTGCCATCAGTGAGCTGCGGGGTAACACTGAAGCTTTCTTT.

Note on this clone: One end of the junction is discordant with germline, which a read error may explain. The genes are TRBV30 and TRBJ1-5; 7 bases are a match to TRBD1. Germline V gene data show CDR1 as GTSNPN and CDR2 as SVGIG (reference sequence). CDR3 size: 19 residues. In DNA, the CDR3 is TGTGCCTGGAGTGGGGGAAGGACAGGCCGCTTTATCCACAATCAGCCCCAGAATTTT. It encodes CAWSGGRTGRFIHNQPQNF.

The chain has TRBV5-1 and TRBJ2-2; TRBD2 matches at 7 bases. Germline V gene sequence: CDR1 SGHRS, CDR2 YFSETQ. J lost 0 bases, V lost 1 base, and 6 bases had no gene match. The CDR3 is 17 residues long. The chain's CDR3 is CASSLTPLATNTGELFF. Written as DNA, the CDR3 is TGCGCCAGCAGCTTGACCCCACTAGCGACGAACACCGGGGAGCTGTTTTTT.

The gene calls are TRBV5-1 and TRBJ2-2, with TRBD1 matching 10 bases. V lost 4 bases, J lost 6 bases, and 9 bases stayed unmatched. Germline CDR1 reads SGHRS; CDR2 reads YFSETQ. The CDR3 has 16 residues. Here the CDR3 reads CASSPPGQGPPGELFF. CDR3 nucleotide sequence: TGCGCCAGCAGCCCCCCGGGACAGGGGCCCCCCGGGGAGCTGTTTTTT.

V is TRBV6-4 and J is TRBJ2-2; 9 bases fit TRBD2. Germline V gene sequence: CDR1 MRHNA, CDR2 SNTAGT. V lost 5 bases to trimming and J lost 5 bases; unmatched junction nucleotides: 3. The CDR3 contains 14 residues. The CDR3 loop reads CASSPSGETGELFF. The CDR3 DNA is TGTGCCAGCAGTCCTAGCGGGGAGACCGGGGAGCTGTTTTTT.

This chain joins TRBV7-9 and TRBJ1-5, with unresolved D. Per the germline V gene, CDR1 is SEHNR and CDR2 is FQNEAQ (reference sequence). This CDR3 is 13 amino acids long. Trimming removed 0 bases at V and 4 bases at J, with 4 bases between. The CDR3 here is CASSLAANQPQHF. The CDR3, as DNA: TGTGCCAGCAGCTTAGCGGCAAATCAGCCCCAGCATTTT.

This clone came up once. The rearrangement joins TRBV7-9 to TRBJ2-7, with 9 bases aligning to TRBD1. This CDR3 is 14 amino acids long. Germline V gives CDR1 SEHNR, CDR2 FQNEAQ (reference sequence). V trimming: 5 bases; J trimming: 2 bases; junction bases outside the gene matches: 4. The DNA of the CDR3 is TGTGCCAGCAGCACCCGACAGGGGGCCTACGAGCAGTACTTC. This codes for CASSTRQGAYEQYF.

The genes are TRBV7-7 and TRBJ1-3; tentative D call: TRBD1 (5 bases). V shed 5 bases and J shed 0 bases, with 11 bases lying between them. The CDR3 spans 15 residues. From germline, CDR1 is SSHAT and CDR2 FNYEAQ (reference sequence). CDR3 in amino acids: CASSPGLSSGNTIYF. For the CDR3, the DNA is TGTGCCAGCAGCCCGGGACTCAGCTCTGGAAACACCATATATTTT.

V usage is TRBV29-1 and J usage is TRBJ2-7; D possibly corresponds to TRBD1 (6 bases). From germline, CDR1 is SQVTM and CDR2 ANQGSEA. Trimming removed 3 bases from V and 2 bases from J, with 14 bases in between. The CDR3 contains 14 residues. This CDR3 is CSVETGRGTYEQYF. CDR3 sequence (DNA): TGCAGCGTTGAGACAGGTCGGGGAACCTACGAGCAGTACTTC.

V gene TRBV4-1 combines with J gene TRBJ2-3, with TRBD2 as a possible D gene (5 bases). The germline gives CDR1 MGHRA, CDR2 YSYEKL. CDR3 length: 14 amino acids. The V and J ends lost 6 bases and 0 bases respectively, with 10 bases between them. CDR3: CASRASSSTDTQYF. The CDR3 DNA is TGCGCCAGCAGAGCTAGCTCTAGCACAGATACGCAGTATTTT.

The chain joins TRBV6-4 to TRBJ1-1; 9 bases agree with TRBD1. The J segment lost 4 bases and the V segment lost 6 bases, leaving 18 bases of the junction unmatched. There are 18 residues in the CDR3. CDR1 MRHNA and CDR2 SNTAGT come from the germline V gene. For the CDR3, the DNA is TGTGCCAGCAGGTGCTATGGGGCGTCTGGACAGGGGCCCACTGAAGCTTTCTTT. Translation: CASRCYGASGQGPTEAFF.

This clone was observed a few times. The V call is TRBV5-5, the J call TRBJ1-3; TRBD1 matches 8 bases. Germline CDR1 is SGHKS and CDR2 is YYEKEE (reference sequence). The CDR3 totals 13 residues. Trimming cost V 5 bases and J 8 bases; bases outside gene matches: 6. CDR3 sequence reads: CASSYDRGHTIYF. The CDR3 bases are TGTGCCAGCAGTTATGACAGGGGTCACACCATATATTTT.

The V and J genes are TRBV19 and TRBJ1-1, with TRBD1 matching over 7 bases. This CDR3 has 13 residues. Trimming cost V 4 bases and J 10 bases; bases outside gene matches: 9. The germline CDR1 and CDR2 sequences are LNHDA and SQIVND (reference sequence). The CDR3 loop reads CASSKIPGGRAFF. In nucleotides, the CDR3 is TGTGCCAGTAGTAAGATTCCAGGGGGGCGAGCTTTCTTT.